The present entry profiles one T cell receptor beta chain with its context. CDR1 is MNHEY, CDR2 SMNVEV, per germline (reference sequence). V lost 5 bases, J lost 3 bases, and 16 bases lay in between. The CDR3 sequence is 15 residues long. The data were obtained in a study of cytomegalovirus exposure and HLA in healthy donors. PCR amplification relied on 60 Vbeta primers (plus 13 Jbeta primers). Libraries were prepared by immunoSEQ multiplex PCR; TCRdb keeps only in-frame clonotypes and omits some of them. The data contain about 130,000 clones, roughly two thirds of them singletons. The J gene is TRBJ2-5, the V gene TRBV27; D not certain. Material for sequencing was PBMCs. This TCR was sampled from a man aged 25-40 years in good health and CMV-seropositive. The DNA for the CDR3 is TGTGCCAGCAGTCCCCTAGGTAATCGGGAAGAGACCCAGTACTTC. Its protein product is CASSPLGNREETQYF.